These 31 T cell receptor beta chains originate from one sample sequenced in a study of CD8+CD57+ T cells in acquired aplastic anemia listed by TCRdb under 2018. The instrument given in TCRdb is Illumina HiSeq 2000. Genomic DNA served as template for TCR beta VDJ combination and CDR3 sequence profiling. TCRdb reprocessed the public reads (quality trimming at Q25 with fastp, clone calling with MiXCR) and kept in-frame beta chains. Here each entry gathers all rows of one CDR3 protein and keeps the most common genes and DNA. Across this sample there are 260,000 or so distinct CDR3 sequences, with about 80% seen only once. Together, the top ten hold around 40% of the sample. The patients picked for sequencing were ones in whom flow cytometry had shown an expansion of CD8+CD57+ cells. The sequenced sample was sorted CD4+, CD8+, or CD8+CD57+ T cells (not recorded which) from PBMCs. The receptors shown here come from a human donor with aplastic anemia.

Turning to this clonotype: The final CDR3 position lacks the conserved phenylalanine or tryptophan, pointing to a likely read error. No DNA is shown, since the ends of the CDR3 on it are uncertain; the CDR3 is the one TCRdb lists. The CDR3 spells CATSIASGQGAKDLTP. The chain is built from TRBV15 and TRBJ2-6. The CDR3 numbers 16 amino acids, ends counted. The germline V gene encodes CDR1 LNHNV and CDR2 YYDKDF (reference sequence).

The gene calls are TRBV7-6 and TRBJ2-3; D unclear. V shed 6 bases and J shed 2 bases, with 9 bases lying between them. The germline V gene has CDR1 SGHVS and CDR2 FNYEAQ. The CDR3 extends over 13 amino acids. CDR3 residues: CASRDAPTDTQYF. CDR3 bases: TGTGCCAGCAGGGACGCCCCCACAGATACGCAGTATTTT.

Remarks on this clonotype: The conserved phenylalanine or tryptophan is not found at the CDR3 terminus, so this likely reflects a read error. No DNA is shown, since the ends of the CDR3 on it are uncertain; the CDR3 is the one TCRdb lists. The genes are TRBV2 and TRBJ2-6; TRBD1, the table's D call, was not compared with the DNA. Including both end residues, the CDR3 is 16 amino acids long. In germline, CDR1 is SNHLY, CDR2 FYNNEI. This CDR3 reads CASGDGGTYTHYFRPG.

To note about this clonotype: An end of the junction differs from the germline gene, which may be a read error. The chain couples TRBV7-6 to TRBJ1-4, with D unresolved. The CDR3 spans 14 residues. Germline CDR1 and CDR2: SGHVS and FNYEAQ. The CDR3 nucleotides are TGTGCCAGCAGCTTGGTCTCAAATAATGAAAAACTCTTCTTT. Translating it yields CASSLVSNNEKLFF.

Of note for this clonotype: Likely a read error: the CDR3 ends without its conserved phenylalanine or tryptophan. No DNA is shown, since the ends of the CDR3 on it are uncertain; the CDR3 is the one TCRdb lists. The V gene is TRBV7-9, the J gene TRBJ1-4. Looked up from germline, CDR1 is SEHNR and CDR2 is FQNEAQ (reference sequence). The CDR3 contains 13 residues when both ends are counted. CDR3 sequence reads: CASSLAGGNELYV.

As concerns this clonotype: Sequence at one end of the junction differs from germline and may be a read error. The chain is built from TRBV7-2 and TRBJ2-3; possible D gene TRBD2, 5 bases. Germline V CDR1 and CDR2: SGHTA, FQGNSA. The CDR3 has 14 residues. The CDR3 sequence is CASSHGGSSDNEHF. The DNA of the CDR3 is TGTGCCAGCAGCCACGGTGGGAGCTCCGACAATGAGCATTTT.

The CDR3: CATSIAGSYGANVLTF. The DNA of the CDR3 is TGTGCCACCAGCATAGCGGGCAGCTACGGGGCCAACGTCCTGACTTTC. This chain uses TRBV15 with TRBJ2-6; 7 positions agree with TRBD2. After removal of 4 bases from V and 4 bases from J, the junction contained 7 bases not matched to a gene. Germline V CDR1 and CDR2: LNHNV, YYDKDF (reference sequence). The CDR3 runs 16 residues.

A remark on this clonotype: At one end, the junction sequence differs from germline, possibly due to a read error. The rearrangement joins TRBV7-8 to TRBJ2-5; D is unclear. This CDR3 contains 13 residues. Germline-derived CDR1 and CDR2 are SGHVS and FQNEAQ. DNA of the CDR3: TGTGCCAGCAGCTTGGCCTTGGGTGCCGCTACGCACTTC. Its protein product is CASSLALGAATHF.

This clonotype has more than one count but fewer than ten. The chain links TRBV20-1 to TRBJ2-1; perhaps TRBD2 as D (5 bases). Trimming stripped 0 bases from V and 3 bases from J, with 15 bases between. This CDR3 has 16 amino acids. CDR1 and CDR2 from the germline V gene are DFQATT and SNEGSKA (reference sequence). The CDR3 spells CSARDRDKGDYNEQFF. The CDR3 DNA sequence: TGCAGTGCTAGAGACAGAGACAAGGGAGACTACAATGAGCAGTTCTTC.

As concerns this clonotype: A junction end diverges from the germline sequence, so it may reflect a read error. The chain joins TRBV24-1 to TRBJ2-1; possibly TRBD1 or TRBD2 for D (5 bases each). Germline V gene sequence: CDR1 KGHDR, CDR2 SFDVKD. This CDR3 has 13 amino acids. CDR3 DNA: TGTGCCAGCAGTGAGGGGAAAACGGGGAGTCTGTCCTTC. It is translated as CASSEGKTGSLSF.

The chain uses TRBV9 and TRBJ2-3, with 10 bases aligning to TRBD2. The ends lost 4 bases at V and 14 bases at J; junction bases unmatched: 13. This CDR3 comprises 14 residues. CDR1 and CDR2 (germline): SGDLS, YYNGEE. CDR3 sequence: CASSLAGGPGALYF. CDR3 nucleotides: TGTGCCAGCAGCTTAGCGGGAGGTCCCGGGGCGCTGTATTTT.

The sample holds many counts of this clonotype. The V and J genes are TRBV29-1 and TRBJ2-5; 9 bases line up with TRBD1. Per the germline V gene, CDR1 is SQVTM and CDR2 is ANQGSEA. There are 15 residues in the CDR3. V was pared by 3 bases and J by 2 bases, with 7 bases of the junction left unmatched. CDR3 protein: CSVETDRGVQETQYF. The CDR3 DNA is TGCAGCGTTGAGACGGACAGGGGAGTTCAAGAGACCCAGTACTTC.

V usage is TRBV7-2 and J usage is TRBJ2-6, with 9 positions matching TRBD2. Losses at the gene ends were 3 bases for V and 15 bases for J; bases not matched to a gene: 15. The CDR3 has 16 residues. CDR1 is SGHTA, CDR2 FQGNSA, per germline. CDR3 sequence (DNA): TGTGCCAGCAGCTTTCCGGGTAGCGGGGGAGCCAATGCCCTGACTTTC. Translation gives CASSFPGSGGANALTF.

With respect to this clonotype: As the CDR3 is not closed by the conserved phenylalanine or tryptophan, this likely results from a read error. No DNA is shown, since the ends of the CDR3 on it are uncertain; the CDR3 is the one TCRdb lists. The CDR3 protein is CASSFTPNGTALS. The chain couples TRBV7-8 to TRBJ1-5; the table's D call, TRBD1, has no DNA check behind it. CDR1 and CDR2 (germline): SGHVS, FQNEAQ. The CDR3 spans 13 residues, counting both ends.

The chain carries TRBV10-3 and TRBJ2-3, with D tentatively TRBD2 (6 bases). Per the germline V gene, CDR1 is ENHRY and CDR2 is SYGVKD. The CDR3 spans 16 residues. V lost 5 bases and J lost 0, with 15 bases in between. As DNA, the CDR3 is TGTGCCATCAGTCCGCGGGGCACTACTAGCACAGATACGCAGTATTTT. Translating it yields CAISPRGTTSTDTQYF.

The rearrangement links TRBV7-3 to TRBJ2-7, with TRBD2 identical over 9 bases. The V and J ends lost 6 bases and 4 bases, in that order; junction bases with no gene match: 19. The CDR3 sequence is 18 residues long. Germline CDR1 and CDR2: SGHTA and FQGTGA. The CDR3 sequence is CASSSSGTWAETQYEQYV. The CDR3 coding sequence is TGTGCCAGCAGTTCTAGCGGGACTTGGGCAGAGACCCAGTACGAGCAGTACGTC.

V gene TRBV9 combines with J gene TRBJ1-6; no clear D. CDR3 length equals 16 residues. Trimming removed 0 bases at V and 13 bases at J, with 20 bases between. The germline CDR1 and CDR2 sequences are SGDLS and YYNGEE. CDR3 protein: CASSVGAARNQPPLHF. The CDR3 DNA follows: TGTGCCAGCAGCGTAGGGGCCGCCCGAAATCAGCCCCCCCTCCACTTT.

A word on this clonotype: The junction shows a germline mismatch at one end, possibly a read error. The chain joins TRBV7-9 to TRBJ2-5, with TRBD2 matching over 8 bases. There are 14 residues in the CDR3. Germline values: CDR1 SEHNR, CDR2 FQNEAQ (reference sequence). CDR3 protein: CASSQGILAETPIF. CDR3 coding DNA: TGTGCCAGCAGCCAAGGGATACTAGCGGAGACCCCGATCTTC.

The chain combines TRBV7-9 with TRBJ1-1; unclear D gene. Trimming shortened V by 6 bases and J by 14 bases, and 28 bases separated the two germline ends. Per the germline V gene, CDR1 is SEHNR and CDR2 is FQNEAQ (reference sequence). CDR3 length: 15 amino acids. The CDR3 DNA sequence: TGTGCCAGCAGGTCAGATACAGATCCCTATAATTCACCCTTCTTT. This codes for CASRSDTDPYNSPFF.

The chain couples TRBV15 to TRBJ2-7; no firm D call. The CDR3 contains 14 residues. Per the germline V gene, CDR1 is LNHNV and CDR2 is YYDKDF (reference sequence). V lost 5 bases to trimming and J lost 3 bases, with 14 bases between them. The CDR3 DNA reads TGTGCCACCAGCGGCCGGAGCGTGGACTACGAGCAGTACTTC. Its translation is CATSGRSVDYEQYF.

The chain combines TRBV7-9 with TRBJ1-2; D may be TRBD1 (6 bases). With 5 bases removed from V and 2 bases from J, the gap between germline ends came to 15 bases. CDR1 SEHNR and CDR2 FQNEAQ come from the germline V gene (reference sequence). This CDR3 spans 15 amino acids. The CDR3 sequence: CASSPLLTGNYGYTF. CDR3 DNA sequence: TGTGCCAGCAGCCCCCTCCTCACAGGGAACTATGGCTACACCTTC. The whole variable domain, remainder taken from reference TRBV7-9 and TRBJ1-2, is DTGVSQNPRHKITKRGQNVTFRCDPISEHNRLYWYRQTLGQGPEFLTYFQNEAQLEKSRLLSDRFSAERPKGSFSTLEIQRTEQGDSAMYLCASSPLLTGNYGYTFGSGTRLTVV.

The chain couples TRBV7-3 to TRBJ1-1, with no clear D. The CDR3 covers 15 residues. Trimming took 6 bases from V and 5 from J, leaving 19 bases between them. Germline V gene data show CDR1 as SGHTA and CDR2 as FQGTGA. CDR3 residues: CASSYALTVETEAFF. For the CDR3, the DNA is TGTGCCAGCAGTTATGCTCTGACGGTCGAGACTGAAGCTTTCTTT.

This clonotype showed up just once. The chain has TRBV7-9 and TRBJ1-1; D gene unclear. This CDR3 has 13 residues. Germline lookup yields CDR1 SEHNR and CDR2 FQNEAQ (reference sequence). Between the trimmed V and J ends, which lost 5 bases and 6 bases, there was a span of 13 bases. The CDR3, as DNA: TGTGCCAGCAGCCTTCGGGTCCGTTCTGAAGCTTTCTTT. It is translated as CASSLRVRSEAFF.

The chain has TRBV7-7 and TRBJ2-5, with TRBD1 matching 9 bases. Germline CDR1 SSHAT, CDR2 FNYEAQ (reference sequence). The V segment lost 6 bases and the J segment 5 bases; nucleotides outside the gene matches: 10. This CDR3 has 15 amino acids. CDR3 DNA: TGTGCCAGCAGGGGCCCGGGACAGGGTGGGGAGACCCAGTACTTC. This encodes CASRGPGQGGETQYF.

CDR3 DNA: TGTGCCACCAGCAGAGGATGGGACTTCGCGGGGGAGCAGTACTTC. It is translated as CATSRGWDFAGEQYF. The gene calls are TRBV15 and TRBJ2-7; tentatively, D is TRBD2 (6 bases). V lost 1 base and J 7 bases, leaving 17 bases between the germline ends. The germline V gene encodes CDR1 LNHNV and CDR2 YYDKDF (reference sequence). This CDR3 comprises 15 residues.

Note on this clonotype: The DNA is omitted, as the CDR3 cannot be located on it reliably, and the CDR3 follows TCRdb's listing. This chain connects TRBV7-8 to TRBJ2-3; the DNA was not used to check the table's D call, TRBD2. The CDR3 numbers 14 amino acids, ends counted. Germline loops: CDR1 SGHVS, CDR2 FQNEAQ. The CDR3 sequence is CASSVGGGSTNTQF.

This clonotype was counted only a few times. The final CDR3 position lacks the conserved phenylalanine or tryptophan, pointing to a likely read error. It is unclear where the CDR3 begins or ends on the DNA, so no DNA is shown, and the CDR3 is as TCRdb lists it. The gene calls are TRBV7-2 and TRBJ1-5; the table's D call, TRBD1, has no DNA check behind it. Germline CDR1 SGHTA, CDR2 FQGNSA. The CDR3 is 13 amino acids in total, end residues counted. The CDR3 reads CASSYTGGADYGY.

The chain has TRBV7-8 and TRBJ2-7; no definite D call. The germline V gene encodes CDR1 SGHVS and CDR2 FQNEAQ. CDR3 length: 18 residues. V was cut by 1 base and J by 3 bases, with 22 bases left in between. The CDR3 bases are TGTGCCAGCAGCTTAGAGGCAGGCGCCGATACGCAGTACTACGAGCAGTACGTC. Translation: CASSLEAGADTQYYEQYV.

For this clonotype: The DNA is left out, because the CDR3 cannot be placed on it with certainty; the CDR3 is given as TCRdb lists it. The chain links TRBV7-2 to TRBJ1-1. The CDR3 is 14 amino acids long, termini counted. Germline V gene sequence: CDR1 SGHTA, CDR2 FQGNSA. CDR3 loop: CASRLGYEQYFASF.

About this clonotype itself: The conserved phenylalanine or tryptophan is not found at the CDR3 terminus, so this likely reflects a read error. Because the CDR3's place on the DNA is in doubt, the DNA is left out and the CDR3 is given as listed by TCRdb. V is TRBV2 and J is TRBJ2-6; the D call of TRBD1 is as the table states it, not checked on the DNA. The CDR3 length is 16 residues, termini included. Germline V gene data show CDR1 as SNHLY and CDR2 as FYNNEI. Here the CDR3 reads CASGDGGTYTQNFLTG.

CDR3 protein: CASSPEQGDGANVLTF. The CDR3 coding sequence is TGTGCCAGCAGCCCCGAACAGGGGGACGGGGCCAACGTCCTGACTTTC. The chain recombines TRBV11-2 with TRBJ2-6; 8 bases align to TRBD1. V trimming: 5 bases; J trimming: 4 bases; junction bases outside the gene matches: 7. This CDR3 has 16 amino acids. CDR1 and CDR2 from the germline V gene are SGHAT and FQNNGV.